The rows below give T cell receptor beta chains drawn from one sample of a study of CD8 T cells in ankylosing spondylitis. TCRdb re-derived calls from the 5' RACE reads in MiXCR, one entry per CDR3 protein. The data hold 250,000 or so distinct CDR3 sequences, with 18% observed a single time. The sample consisted of blood, either unsorted or a sorted T cell fraction (not recorded which). These TCRs come from a male donor with ankylosing spondylitis or in good health (not recorded which). CDR3s include the opening cysteine and the closing phenylalanine or tryptophan. The D gene is left open where the match is weak. Only part of the rows carry a size: once, few, many, or a class if the clone is expanded.

J | size | length | V | D | CDR3 | DNA
TRBJ2-1 | . | 16 | TRBV6-2/TRBV6-3 | . | CASSYLDGKSYNEQFF | TGTGCCAGCAGTTATCTGGATGGTAAATCCTACAATGAGCAGTTCTTC
TRBJ1-5 | . | 16 | TRBV4-3 | . | CASSQDRAGDNQPQHF | TGCGCCAGCAGCCAAGATCGGGCAGGGGACAATCAGCCCCAGCATTTT
TRBJ2-1 | . | 17 | TRBV3-1 | TRBD2 | CASSSRAGTRSDDEQFF | TGTGCCAGCAGCAGTCGGGCCGGGACTAGAAGTGATGATGAGCAGTTCTTC
TRBJ1-5 | . | 15 | TRBV7-6 | . | CASGLGRGHGQPQHF | TGTGCCAGCGGCTTAGGGCGGGGGCACGGTCAGCCCCAGCATTTT
TRBJ2-3 | . | 15 | TRBV9 | . | CASSAPVGGTDTQYF | TGTGCCAGCAGCGCCCCGGTAGGGGGCACAGATACGCAGTATTTT
TRBJ2-1 | . | 15 | TRBV7-8 | TRBD2 | CASSMTSGPYNEQFF | TGTGCCAGCAGCATGACTAGCGGGCCTTACAATGAGCAGTTCTTC
TRBJ2-3 | few | 15 | TRBV10-2 | . | CASSESLIMADTQYF | TGCGCCAGCAGTGAGTCGTTAATAATGGCAGATACGCAGTATTTT
TRBJ2-7 | . | 18 | TRBV4-2 | . | CASSQDESGGPSSYEQYF | TGTGCCAGCAGCCAAGATGAGAGTGGCGGGCCAAGCTCCTACGAGCAGTACTTC
TRBJ2-4 | . | 15 | TRBV20-1 | . | CSADLGRVGGNIQYF | TGCAGTGCTGACCTAGGTCGGGTGGGAGGAAACATTCAGTACTTC
TRBJ2-2 | . | 14 | TRBV29-1 | . | CSVLGSTNTGELFF | TGCAGCGTTCTCGGTTCTACGAACACCGGGGAGCTGTTTTTT
TRBJ2-1 | . | 16 | TRBV4-1 | TRBD2 | CASSQGVGGPADEQFF | TGCGCCAGCAGCCAAGGGGTGGGAGGGCCTGCCGATGAGCAGTTCTTC
TRBJ2-3 | . | 11 | TRBV6-5 | . | CASRKADTQYF | TGTGCCAGTCGGAAGGCAGATACGCAGTATTTT
TRBJ2-5 | once | 14 | TRBV14 | TRBD1 | CASSPRQGLETQYF | TGTGCCAGCAGCCCTCGACAGGGGCTGGAGACCCAGTACTTC
TRBJ1-1 | many | 15 | TRBV29-1 | . | CSVEDSGHLNTEAFF | TGCAGCGTTGAAGATAGTGGACACCTGAACACTGAAGCTTTCTTT
TRBJ2-7 | many | 11 | TRBV25-1 | . | CASSEWVEQYF | TGTGCCAGCAGTGAATGGGTCGAGCAGTACTTC
TRBJ1-1 | few | 15 | TRBV12-3/TRBV12-4 | TRBD1 | CASSFDRVYSTEAFF | TGTGCCAGCAGTTTCGACAGGGTTTATTCTACTGAAGCTTTCTTT
TRBJ2-7 | . | 13 | TRBV12-3/TRBV12-4 | . | CASRKRHRTEQYF | TGTGCCAGCAGGAAACGGCACAGGACCGAGCAGTACTTC
TRBJ2-1 | . | 16 | TRBV12-3/TRBV12-4 | TRBD2 | CASSPQTSGRSNEQFF | TGTGCCAGCAGTCCCCAAACTAGCGGGAGAAGCAATGAGCAGTTCTTC
TRBJ2-2 | few | 17 | TRBV9 | TRBD2 | CASSDPGTSGNTGELFF | TGTGCCAGCAGCGATCCTGGGACTAGCGGGAACACCGGGGAGCTGTTTTTT
TRBJ1-6 | . | 15 | TRBV27 | . | CATSREGPYNSPLHF | TGTGCCACCTCACGGGAGGGTCCATATAATTCACCCCTCCACTTT
TRBJ1-3 | . | 14 | TRBV5-1 | TRBD1 | CASSWTGPGNTIYF | TGCGCCAGCAGCTGGACAGGGCCTGGAAACACCATATATTTT
TRBJ2-5 | many | 13 | TRBV7-9 | . | CASSSPGQETQYF | TGTGCCAGCAGCTCCCCTGGTCAAGAGACCCAGTACTTC
TRBJ2-5 | . | 16 | TRBV9 | . | CASSVGRYSDGETQYF | TGTGCCAGCAGCGTAGGTCGTTACTCAGATGGCGAGACCCAGTACTTC
TRBJ1-1 | few | 14 | TRBV7-6 | . | CASSLASQNTEAFF | TGTGCCAGCAGCTTAGCTTCTCAGAACACTGAAGCTTTCTTT
TRBJ1-5 | . | 15 | TRBV7-8 | TRBD1 | CASSLSTGDNQPQHF | TGTGCCAGCAGCTTATCGACAGGGGATAATCAGCCCCAGCATTTT
TRBJ2-2 | few | 17 | TRBV20-1 | . | CSAQILQADRNTGELFF | TGCAGTGCTCAAATATTGCAGGCGGACCGGAACACCGGGGAGCTGTTTTTT